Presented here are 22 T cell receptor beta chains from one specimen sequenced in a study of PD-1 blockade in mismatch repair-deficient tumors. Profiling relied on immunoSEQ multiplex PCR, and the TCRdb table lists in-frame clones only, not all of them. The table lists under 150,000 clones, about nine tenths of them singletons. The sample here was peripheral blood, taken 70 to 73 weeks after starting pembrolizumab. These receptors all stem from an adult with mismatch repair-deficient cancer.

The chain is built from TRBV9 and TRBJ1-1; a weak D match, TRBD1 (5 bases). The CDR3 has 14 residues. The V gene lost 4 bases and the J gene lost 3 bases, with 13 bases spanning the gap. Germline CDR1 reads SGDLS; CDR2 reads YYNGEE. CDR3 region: CASSPGGRDTEAFF. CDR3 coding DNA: TGTGCCAGCAGCCCCGGGGGGAGAGACACTGAAGCTTTCTTT.

The CDR3 nucleotides are TGCAGCGTTGTCCCGGGCCAAGGGTACGAGCAGTACTTC. Translated: CSVVPGQGYEQYF. The chain is built from TRBV29-1 and TRBJ2-7, with D uncertain. Trimming stripped 4 bases from V and 4 bases from J, with 14 bases between. Germline CDR1 reads SQVTM; CDR2 reads ANQGSEA. There are 13 residues in the CDR3.

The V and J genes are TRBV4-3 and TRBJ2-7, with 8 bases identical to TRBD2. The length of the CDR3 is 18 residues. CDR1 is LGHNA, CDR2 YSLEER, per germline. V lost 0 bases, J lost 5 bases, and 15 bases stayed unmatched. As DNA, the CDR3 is TGCGCCAGCAGCCAAGAGGTTTATGAATCGGCGGGAGGCCACGAGCAGTACTTC. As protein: CASSQEVYESAGGHEQYF.

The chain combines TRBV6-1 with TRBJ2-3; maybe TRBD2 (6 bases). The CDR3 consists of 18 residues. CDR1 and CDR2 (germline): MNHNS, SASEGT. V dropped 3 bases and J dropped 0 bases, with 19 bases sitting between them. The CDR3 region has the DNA TGTGCCAGCAGTGAGGCTGCTGGGCGCGGGGCTAGCACAGATACGCAGTATTTT. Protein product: CASSEAAGRGASTDTQYF.

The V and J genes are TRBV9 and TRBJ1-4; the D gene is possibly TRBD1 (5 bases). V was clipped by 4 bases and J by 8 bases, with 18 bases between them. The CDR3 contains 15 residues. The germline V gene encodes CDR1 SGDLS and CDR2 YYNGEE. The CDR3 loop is CASSHGGARGEKLFF. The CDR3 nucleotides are TGTGCCAGCAGCCACGGAGGGGCCAGAGGGGAAAAACTGTTTTTT. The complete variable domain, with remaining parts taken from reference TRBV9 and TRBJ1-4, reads DSGVTQTPKHLITATGQRVTLRCSPRSGDLSVYWYQQSLDQGLQFLIQYYNGEERAKGNILERFSAQQFPDLHSELNLSSLELGDSALYFCASSHGGARGEKLFFGSGTQLSVL.

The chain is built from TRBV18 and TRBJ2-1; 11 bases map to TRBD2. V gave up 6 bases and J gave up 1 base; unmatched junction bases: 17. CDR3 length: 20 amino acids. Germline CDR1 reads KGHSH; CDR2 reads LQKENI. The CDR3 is CASSQRGVTSGITSYNEQFF. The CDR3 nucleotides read TGTGCCAGCTCCCAAAGAGGGGTGACTAGCGGGATAACGTCCTACAATGAGCAGTTCTTC.

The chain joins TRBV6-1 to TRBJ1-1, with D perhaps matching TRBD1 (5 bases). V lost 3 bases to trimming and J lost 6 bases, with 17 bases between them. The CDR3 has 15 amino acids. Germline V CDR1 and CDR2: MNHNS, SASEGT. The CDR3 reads CASSDPSRGWAEAFF. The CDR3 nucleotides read TGTGCCAGCAGTGACCCCTCTAGGGGTTGGGCTGAAGCTTTCTTT.

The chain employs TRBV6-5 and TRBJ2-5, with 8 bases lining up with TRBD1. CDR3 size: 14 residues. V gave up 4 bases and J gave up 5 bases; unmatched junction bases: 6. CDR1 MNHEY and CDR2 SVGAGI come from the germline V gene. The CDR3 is CASSWGRGHETQYF. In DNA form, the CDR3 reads TGTGCCAGCAGTTGGGGCAGGGGGCATGAGACCCAGTACTTC.

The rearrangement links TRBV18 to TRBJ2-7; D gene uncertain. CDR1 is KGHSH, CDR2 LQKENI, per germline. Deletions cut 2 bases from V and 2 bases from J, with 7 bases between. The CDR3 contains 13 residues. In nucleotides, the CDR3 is TGTGCCAGCTCACCAACACGGACCTACGAGCAGTACTTC. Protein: CASSPTRTYEQYF.

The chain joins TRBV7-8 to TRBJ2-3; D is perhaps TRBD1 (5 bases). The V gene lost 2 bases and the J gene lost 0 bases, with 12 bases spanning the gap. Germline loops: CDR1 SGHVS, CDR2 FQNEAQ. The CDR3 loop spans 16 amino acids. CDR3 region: CASSLNGASSTDTQYF. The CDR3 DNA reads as TGTGCCAGCAGCTTAAATGGGGCCTCTAGCACAGATACGCAGTATTTT.

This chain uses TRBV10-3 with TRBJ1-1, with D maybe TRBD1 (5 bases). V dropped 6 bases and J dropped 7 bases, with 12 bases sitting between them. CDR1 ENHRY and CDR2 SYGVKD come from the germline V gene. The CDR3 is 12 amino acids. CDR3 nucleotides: TGTGCCATCAGCCAGGGACGGGGTGAAGCTTTCTTT. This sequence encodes CAISQGRGEAFF.

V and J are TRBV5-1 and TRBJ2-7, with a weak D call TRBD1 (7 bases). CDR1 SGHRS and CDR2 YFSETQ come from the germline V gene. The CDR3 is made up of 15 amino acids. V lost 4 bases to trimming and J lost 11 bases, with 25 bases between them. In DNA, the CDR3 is TGCGCCAGCAGCGAGGGACAGCGATCACTAGCCGCCGAGTACTTC. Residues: CASSEGQRSLAAEYF.

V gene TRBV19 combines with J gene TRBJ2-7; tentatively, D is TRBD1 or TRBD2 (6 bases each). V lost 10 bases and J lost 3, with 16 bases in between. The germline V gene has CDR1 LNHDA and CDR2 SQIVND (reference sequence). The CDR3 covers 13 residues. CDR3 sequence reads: CATRGEGGYEQYF. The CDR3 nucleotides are TGTGCCACCAGAGGCGAGGGGGGCTACGAGCAGTACTTC.

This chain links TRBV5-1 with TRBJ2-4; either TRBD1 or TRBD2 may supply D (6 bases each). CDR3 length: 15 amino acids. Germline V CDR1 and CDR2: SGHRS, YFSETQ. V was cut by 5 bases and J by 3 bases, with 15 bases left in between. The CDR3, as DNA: TGCGCCAGCAGTTACGGGGGCAGGGGCAAAAACATTCAGTACTTC. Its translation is CASSYGGRGKNIQYF.

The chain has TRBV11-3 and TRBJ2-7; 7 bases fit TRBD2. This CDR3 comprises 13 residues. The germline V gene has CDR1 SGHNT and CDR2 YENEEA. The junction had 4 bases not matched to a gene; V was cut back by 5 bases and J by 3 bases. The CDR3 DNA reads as TGTGCCAGCAGCCTACTAGCGAACTACGAGCAGTACTTC. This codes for CASSLLANYEQYF.

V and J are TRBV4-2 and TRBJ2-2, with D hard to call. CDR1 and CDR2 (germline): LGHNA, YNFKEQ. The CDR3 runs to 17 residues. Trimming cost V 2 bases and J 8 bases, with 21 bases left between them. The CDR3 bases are TGTGCCAGCAGCCAAAAAATAACCAAGGCTAAGGGTGGGGAGCTGTTTTTT. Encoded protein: CASSQKITKAKGGELFF.

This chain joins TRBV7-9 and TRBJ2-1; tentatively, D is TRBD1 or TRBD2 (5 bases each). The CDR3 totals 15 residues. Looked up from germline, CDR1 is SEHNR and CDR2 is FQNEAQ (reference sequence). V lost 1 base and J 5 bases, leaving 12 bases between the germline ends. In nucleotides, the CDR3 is TGTGCCAGCAGCTTAGGGTGGGGGAACAACAATGAGCAGTTCTTC. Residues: CASSLGWGNNNEQFF.

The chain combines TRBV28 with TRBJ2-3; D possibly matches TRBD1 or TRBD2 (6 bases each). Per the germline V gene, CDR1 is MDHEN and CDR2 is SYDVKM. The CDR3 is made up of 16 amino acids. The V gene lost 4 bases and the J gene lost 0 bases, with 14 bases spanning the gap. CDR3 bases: TGTGCCAGCAGTTGGGGGCTAGCGCCCAGCACAGATACGCAGTATTTT. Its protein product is CASSWGLAPSTDTQYF.

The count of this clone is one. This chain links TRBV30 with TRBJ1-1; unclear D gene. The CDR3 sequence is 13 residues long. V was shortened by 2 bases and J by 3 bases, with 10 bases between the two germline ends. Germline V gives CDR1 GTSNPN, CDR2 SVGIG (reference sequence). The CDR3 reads CAWSHGVYTEAFF. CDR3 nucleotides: TGTGCCTGGAGTCATGGAGTGTACACTGAAGCTTTCTTT.

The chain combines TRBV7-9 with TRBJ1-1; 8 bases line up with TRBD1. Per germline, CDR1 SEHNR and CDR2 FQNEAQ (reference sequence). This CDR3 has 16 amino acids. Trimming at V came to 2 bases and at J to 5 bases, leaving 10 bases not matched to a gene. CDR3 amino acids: CASSLHSDRGWTEAFF. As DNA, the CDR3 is TGTGCCAGCAGCTTACACTCTGACAGGGGATGGACTGAAGCTTTCTTT.

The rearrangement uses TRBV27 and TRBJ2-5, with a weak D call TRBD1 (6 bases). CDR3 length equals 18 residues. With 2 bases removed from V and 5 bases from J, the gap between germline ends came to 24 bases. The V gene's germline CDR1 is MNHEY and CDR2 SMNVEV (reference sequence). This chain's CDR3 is CASSLNWVGLGGMETQYF. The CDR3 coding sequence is TGTGCCAGCAGTTTAAATTGGGTGGGTCTTGGGGGCATGGAGACCCAGTACTTC.

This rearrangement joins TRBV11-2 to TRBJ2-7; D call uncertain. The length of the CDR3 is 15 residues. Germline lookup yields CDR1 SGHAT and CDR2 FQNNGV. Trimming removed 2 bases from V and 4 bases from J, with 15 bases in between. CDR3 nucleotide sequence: TGTGCCAGCAGCTTACCGGGCCAGTGGATATACGAGCAGTACTTC. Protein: CASSLPGQWIYEQYF.